One sample yielded the 6 T cell receptor beta chains listed below, sequenced in a study of early stage breast cancer tumors. Produced via immunoSEQ multiplex PCR; TCRdb's table is partial and in-frame only. There are some 41,000 clones in the sample; about 78% occur only once, and about 7.8% lies in the top ten. The sequenced material came from blood. The origin of the receptors is a person aged 50 to 59 with breast cancer.

The chain couples TRBV5-4 to TRBJ1-1, with D uncertain. The germline gives CDR1 SGHNT, CDR2 YYREEE (reference sequence). Deletions cut 2 bases from V and 0 bases from J, with 8 bases between. There are 14 residues in the CDR3. The CDR3 spells CASSFYSLNTEAFF. For the CDR3, the DNA is TGTGCCAGCAGCTTTTACAGTTTGAACACTGAAGCTTTCTTT.

This clone showed up just a few times. The J gene is TRBJ1-3, the V gene TRBV2; D unresolved. Germline values: CDR1 SNHLY, CDR2 FYNNEI. The CDR3 consists of 13 residues. The V end was cut by 6 bases, the J end by 4 bases, with 10 bases between. The CDR3 nucleotides are TGTGCCAGCAGAGTTAGTCCCGGAAACACCATATATTTT. It translates to CASRVSPGNTIYF.

The V gene is TRBV7-3, the J gene TRBJ2-7; TRBD2 agrees at 10 bases. The length of the CDR3 is 16 residues. From germline, CDR1 is SGHTA and CDR2 FQGTGA. Trimming at V came to 5 bases and at J to 4 bases, leaving 11 bases not matched to a gene. The CDR3 reads CASSTGTSAPLYEQYV. The CDR3 DNA sequence: TGTGCCAGCAGCACCGGGACTAGCGCCCCTTTGTACGAGCAGTACGTC.

The rearrangement uses TRBV6-5 and TRBJ1-6; D perhaps matches TRBD1 (5 bases). Trimming removed 6 bases from V and 7 bases from J, with 13 bases in between. CDR3 size: 14 residues. The V gene's germline CDR1 is MNHEY and CDR2 SVGAGI. The CDR3 DNA reads as TGTGCCAGCAGCTCGGGACGGGGGAATTCACCCCTCCACTTT. It specifies CASSSGRGNSPLHF.

The chain recombines TRBV4-3 with TRBJ1-1, with D perhaps matching TRBD1 (6 bases). The CDR3 is 15 amino acids. V gave up 7 bases and J gave up 2 bases, with 17 bases separating them. Germline V CDR1 and CDR2: LGHNA, YSLEER. The CDR3 DNA follows: TGCGCCAGCAAGCAGGGGCGGTTAGGAAACACTGAAGCTTTCTTT. Amino acids: CASKQGRLGNTEAFF.

The chain carries TRBV7-9 and TRBJ1-2; D possibly corresponds to TRBD1 (6 bases). This CDR3 spans 18 amino acids. Deletions cut 5 bases from V and 2 bases from J, with 24 bases between. Germline assignment: CDR1 SEHNR and CDR2 FQNEAQ (reference sequence). The CDR3 bases are TGTGCCAGCAGCCCAACCGAAGACAGGATCTTAAGGAACTATGGCTACACCTTC. The encoded protein is CASSPTEDRILRNYGYTF.